The 28 T cell receptor beta chains listed next were all sequenced from one sample in a study of blood T cell repertoires in COVID-19. Assay used: immunoSEQ multiplex PCR; TCRdb lists only in-frame clones, some missing. The sample records roughly 140,000 clones, 70% to 90% being singletons. The sequenced sample consisted of peripheral blood. The receptors shown here come from a man aged 55 to 69 with active or convalescent COVID-19.

V is TRBV10-3 and J is TRBJ2-3, with D maybe TRBD2 (5 bases). Trimming removed 8 bases from V and 4 bases from J, with 7 bases in between. CDR1 ENHRY and CDR2 SYGVKD come from the germline V gene. This CDR3 is built from 11 residues. The CDR3 is CAIGGPDTQYF. CDR3 DNA: TGTGCCATCGGAGGACCAGATACGCAGTATTTT.

This clone was picked up one time. J is TRBJ2-4 and V is TRBV5-1; D is perhaps TRBD2 (6 bases). In germline, CDR1 is SGHRS, CDR2 YFSETQ. The V end lost 0 bases, the J end lost 5 bases, and 18 bases lay between the germline ends. This CDR3 is built from 17 residues. Here the CDR3 reads CASSLAYLGGGENIQYF. The CDR3 DNA is TGCGCCAGCAGCTTGGCCTACCTGGGGGGAGGCGAAAACATTCAGTACTTC.

The chain has TRBV5-1 and TRBJ2-3; D is perhaps TRBD1 (6 bases). Trimming left V 1 base short and J 0 bases short, with 9 bases between. The CDR3 consists of 15 residues. Germline V lookup: CDR1 SGHRS, CDR2 YFSETQ. The CDR3 loop reads CASSLFGQSTDTQYF. For the CDR3, the DNA is TGCGCCAGCAGCTTGTTTGGACAGAGCACAGATACGCAGTATTTT.

J is TRBJ1-1 and V is TRBV7-7; D is unclear. V shed 3 bases and J shed 2 bases, with 7 bases lying between them. Germline V gene data show CDR1 as SSHAT and CDR2 as FNYEAQ (reference sequence). The CDR3 has 13 amino acids. The CDR3 sequence: CASSFSTNTEAFF. CDR3 nucleotides: TGTGCCAGCAGCTTCTCTACTAACACTGAAGCTTTCTTT. Complete variable domain (other parts from reference TRBV7-7 and TRBJ1-1): GAGVSQSPRYKVTKRGQDVTLRCDPISSHATLYWYQQALGQGPEFLTYFNYEAQPDKSGLPSDRFSAERPEGSISTLTIQRTEQRDSAMYRCASSFSTNTEAFFGQGTRLTVV.

CDR3 nucleotide sequence: TGCAGCGTTGCCCAGGGTCTCTACGAGCAGTACTTC. This sequence encodes CSVAQGLYEQYF. The rearrangement links TRBV29-1 to TRBJ2-7, with D possibly TRBD1 on 5 matching bases. The CDR3 is 12 amino acids. CDR1 and CDR2 (germline): SQVTM, ANQGSEA. V lost 4 bases, J lost 3 bases, and 10 bases lay in between.

The chain links TRBV13 to TRBJ1-4; 10 positions match TRBD1. Germline CDR1 reads PRHDT; CDR2 reads FYEKMQ (reference sequence). The CDR3 covers 17 residues. With 5 bases clipped from V and 3 bases from J, the junction kept 9 bases outside the gene matches. The CDR3 region has the DNA TGTGCCAGCAGCAAAGACAGGGGGCCAGGCCCTAATGAAAAACTGTTTTTT. It yields the protein CASSKDRGPGPNEKLFF. Looking up the rest from reference TRBV13 and TRBJ1-4 gives the full variable domain: AAGVIQSPRHLIKEKRETATLKCYPIPRHDTVYWYQQGPGQDPQFLISFYEKMQSDKGSIPDRFSAQQFSDYHSELNMSSLELGDSALYFCASSKDRGPGPNEKLFFGSGTQLSVL.

The chain employs TRBV9 and TRBJ2-2; 11 bases align to TRBD2. This CDR3 region has 20 residues. CDR1 is SGDLS and CDR2 is YYNGEE in the germline V gene. V was clipped by 3 bases and J by 0 bases; unmatched bases: 13. The DNA of the CDR3 is TGTGCCAGCAGCGACTCACCGGGACTAGCGGAAAACACGAACACCGGGGAGCTGTTTTTT. Protein product: CASSDSPGLAENTNTGELFF.

This clone was observed a single time. This chain uses TRBV5-1 with TRBJ2-3, with a tentative D call TRBD1 (6 bases). CDR3 length: 14 residues. Trimming shortened V by 3 bases and J by 0 bases, and 8 bases separated the two germline ends. CDR1 and CDR2 (germline): SGHRS, YFSETQ. The CDR3 nucleotides read TGCGCCAGCAGCTGGACAGCTAGCACAGATACGCAGTATTTT. Its protein product is CASSWTASTDTQYF.

This chain joins TRBV9 and TRBJ2-7; 7 nucleotides align to TRBD1. The CDR3 spans 15 residues. V shed 3 bases and J 4 bases; nucleotides not matched to a gene: 10. CDR1 is SGDLS, CDR2 YYNGEE, per germline. The CDR3 DNA sequence: TGTGCCAGCAGCGCCCTAGGGGACAGAGTTTACGAGCAGTACTTC. Its translation is CASSALGDRVYEQYF.

The rearrangement links TRBV27 to TRBJ2-7; D may be TRBD1 (6 bases). There are 15 residues in the CDR3. CDR1 is MNHEY and CDR2 is SMNVEV in the germline V gene (reference sequence). V lost 6 bases and J 0 bases, leaving 15 bases between the germline ends. The CDR3 loop reads CASSPTGLSSYEQYF. The CDR3 DNA follows: TGTGCCAGCAGCCCAACAGGGCTTTCCTCCTACGAGCAGTACTTC.

The chain uses TRBV14 and TRBJ2-2, with TRBD2 matching 13 bases. CDR3 length: 18 residues. From germline, CDR1 is SGHDN and CDR2 FVKESK. The junction had 4 bases not matched to a gene; V was cut back by 1 base and J by 2 bases. Here the CDR3 reads CASSQGWTSGRNTGELFF. DNA of the CDR3: TGTGCCAGCAGCCAAGGATGGACTAGCGGGAGAAACACCGGGGAGCTGTTTTTT.

The rearrangement uses TRBV19 and TRBJ2-7; the match to TRBD1 covers 12 bases. This CDR3 has 15 residues. CDR1 LNHDA and CDR2 SQIVND come from the germline V gene (reference sequence). The trim removed 6 bases at V and 5 bases at J, leaving 8 bases unmatched. DNA of the CDR3: TGTGCCAGTAGCCCGGTTGGGACAGGGGGCAACGAGCAGTACTTC. Its protein product is CASSPVGTGGNEQYF. Full variable domain (missing parts from reference TRBV19 and TRBJ2-7): DGGITQSPKYLFRKEGQNVTLSCEQNLNHDAMYWYRQDPGQGLRLIYYSQIVNDFQKGDIAEGYSVSREKKESFPLTVTSAQKNPTAFYLCASSPVGTGGNEQYFGPGTRLTVT.

This CDR3 is CASSFSPGLGTYEQYF. The CDR3 DNA follows: TGTGCCAGCAGTTTCTCGCCGGGACTGGGGACCTACGAGCAGTACTTC. The chain links TRBV27 to TRBJ2-7, with a weak D call TRBD2 (6 bases). Germline V CDR1 and CDR2: MNHEY, SMNVEV (reference sequence). V was shortened by 3 bases and J by 2 bases, with 17 bases between the two germline ends. The CDR3 contains 16 residues.

The count of this clone is one. V and J are TRBV27 and TRBJ2-7; tentative D call: TRBD2 (5 bases). CDR1 MNHEY and CDR2 SMNVEV come from the germline V gene (reference sequence). This CDR3 contains 17 residues. Trimming pared 3 bases from V and 3 bases from J, leaving 21 bases between. Here the CDR3 reads CASSLRAGKADLYEQYF. Here the CDR3 DNA reads TGTGCCAGCAGTTTGCGGGCCGGGAAGGCCGATCTCTACGAGCAGTACTTC.

CDR3 sequence reads: CASSPAFGGGSSTDTQYF. The CDR3 DNA reads as TGTGCCAGCAGCCCCGCCTTTGGAGGCGGGTCTAGCACAGATACGCAGTATTTT. The chain combines TRBV7-3 with TRBJ2-3; possible D gene TRBD2, 5 bases. Germline V gene data show CDR1 as SGHTA and CDR2 as FQGTGA. The V end was cut by 5 bases, the J end by 0 bases, with 21 bases between. The CDR3 runs 18 residues.

The chain carries TRBV5-8 and TRBJ1-2, with 8 positions matching TRBD1. The V gene end was trimmed by 1 base and the J gene end by 4 bases; junction bases not matched to a gene: 9. The germline V gene encodes CDR1 SGHTS and CDR2 YDEGEE. CDR3 length equals 16 residues. The CDR3 DNA follows: TGTGCCAGCAGCTTGAGAGGACAGGGCGGTGGCTATGGCTACACCTTC. This encodes CASSLRGQGGGYGYTF.

This clone was detected once. The chain carries TRBV5-4 and TRBJ1-3; D is uncertain. Deletions cut 1 base from V and 4 bases from J, with 12 bases between. Germline V CDR1 and CDR2: SGHNT, YYREEE (reference sequence). The CDR3 covers 15 residues. The CDR3 DNA follows: TGTGCCAGCAGCTTGATTTCGGGAAGAGGAAACACCATATATTTT. It is translated as CASSLISGRGNTIYF.

This clone has just one count. This chain joins TRBV5-1 and TRBJ2-2, with TRBD1 identical over 8 bases. This CDR3 region has 16 residues. Germline V gene lookup returns CDR1 SGHRS and CDR2 YFSETQ. V lost 0 bases, J lost 5 bases, and 6 bases stayed unmatched. The CDR3 region is CASSLGRQGYTGELFF. As DNA, the CDR3 is TGCGCCAGCAGCTTGGGCCGACAGGGGTATACCGGGGAGCTGTTTTTT. Looking up the rest from reference TRBV5-1 and TRBJ2-2 gives the full variable domain: KAGVTQTPRYLIKTRGQQVTLSCSPISGHRSVSWYQQTPGQGLQFLFEYFSETQRNKGNFPGRFSGRQFSNSRSEMNVSTLELGDSALYLCASSLGRQGYTGELFFGEGSRLTVL.

The rearrangement joins TRBV20-1 to TRBJ2-7; D is possibly TRBD2 (5 bases). The CDR3 is 16 amino acids. Trimming shortened V by 3 bases and J by 3 bases, and 21 bases separated the two germline ends. Per germline, CDR1 DFQATT and CDR2 SNEGSKA (reference sequence). For the CDR3, the DNA is TGCAGTGCTAGTCAGGAGGCGGGTGGGTCCAACTACGAGCAGTACTTC. It codes for CSASQEAGGSNYEQYF.

This chain connects TRBV6-5 to TRBJ2-3, with 10 nucleotides matching TRBD1. Germline CDR1 and CDR2: MNHEY and SVGAGI. The CDR3 totals 14 residues. V shed 5 bases and J 4 bases; nucleotides not matched to a gene: 3. The chain's CDR3 is CASSTGQGPDTQYF. CDR3 nucleotide sequence: TGTGCCAGCAGTACGGGACAGGGGCCAGATACGCAGTATTTT.

V usage is TRBV7-2 and J usage is TRBJ1-6; a possible D gene is TRBD1 (6 bases). This CDR3 has 14 residues. V lost 2 bases and J 8 bases, leaving 10 bases between the germline ends. Germline V gives CDR1 SGHTA, CDR2 FQGNSA. The CDR3 is CASSLTGFYSPLHF. CDR3 nucleotide sequence: TGTGCCAGCAGCTTAACAGGGTTCTATTCACCCCTCCACTTT.

This clone was detected only once. The CDR3 loop is CASSTTGTSVPYEQYF. CDR3 DNA sequence: TGTGCCAGCAGCACTACCGGGACTAGCGTTCCCTACGAGCAGTACTTC. The rearrangement joins TRBV7-2 to TRBJ2-7; 10 bases line up with TRBD2. Germline CDR1 reads SGHTA; CDR2 reads FQGNSA. The CDR3 is 16 amino acids. The ends lost 5 bases at V and 2 bases at J; junction bases unmatched: 9.

This chain joins TRBV15 and TRBJ2-5; 9 nucleotides match TRBD2. This CDR3 spans 16 amino acids. Germline CDR1 is LNHNV and CDR2 is YYDKDF (reference sequence). Trimming took 1 base from V and 3 from J; bases not matched to a gene: 6. CDR3 sequence (DNA): TGTGCCACCAGCAGAGTCGGGAAGCGGGGGGAAGAGACCCAGTACTTC. Translated: CATSRVGKRGEETQYF.

The genes are TRBV12-3 or TRBV12-4 and TRBJ1-6; D perhaps matches TRBD1 (5 bases). This CDR3 has 13 residues. Trimming took 5 bases from V and 14 from J, leaving 16 bases between them. The CDR3 sequence: CASSPRQWRTLHF. As DNA, the CDR3 is TGTGCCAGCAGTCCGCGACAGTGGCGGACCCTCCACTTT.

The chain combines TRBV6-6 with TRBJ2-1; a weak D match, TRBD2 (5 bases). The CDR3 has 13 amino acids. V was clipped by 5 bases and J by 5 bases, with 10 bases between them. Germline CDR1 is MNHNY and CDR2 is SVGAGI (reference sequence). CDR3 protein: CASSRPGNNEQFF. The CDR3 DNA sequence: TGTGCCAGCAGTCGTCCGGGAAACAATGAGCAGTTCTTC.

This chain connects TRBV3-1 (or the pseudogene TRBV3-2) to TRBJ1-2, with TRBD1 matching over 9 bases. CDR3 size: 18 residues. Trimming cost V 0 bases and J 2 bases; bases outside gene matches: 10. Germline V gene lookup returns CDR1 LGHDT and CDR2 YNNKEL (reference sequence). The CDR3 nucleotides read TGTGCCAGCAGCCAAGACCCAATAAGGACAGGGGACAACTATGGCTACACCTTC. Its translation: CASSQDPIRTGDNYGYTF.

This clone is a singleton in its sample. One end of the junction does not line up with germline, which may come from a read error. This chain joins TRBV6-1 and TRBJ1-2, with a possible D match to TRBD1 (5 bases). CDR3 length: 13 amino acids. The germline gives CDR1 MNHNS, CDR2 SASEGT. This chain's CDR3 is CASREDSSYGYTF. CDR3 sequence (DNA): TGTGCCAGCAGGGAAGACAGTTCCTATGGCTACACCTTC.

The gene calls are TRBV19 and TRBJ2-3, with a possible D match to TRBD2 (6 bases). The CDR3 covers 15 residues. Germline V gene sequence: CDR1 LNHDA, CDR2 SQIVND (reference sequence). Trimming took 4 bases from V and 3 from J, leaving 14 bases between them. CDR3 loop: CASSSGGGGTDTQYF. CDR3 coding DNA: TGTGCCAGTAGTAGTGGGGGAGGAGGGACAGATACGCAGTATTTT.